A single TCR beta chain is shown here with its context. Its antigen is not known. Naive CD8 isolation took CD45RO-negative cells positively selected for CCR7 and excluded terminally differentiated effector memory CD45RA+ cells. Several immunoSEQ plates received, in even portions, the genomic DNA of each subset. Sequencing used immunoSEQ multiplex PCR; TCRdb keeps in-frame clones, though not all of them. The table records approximately 2,000,000 clones, about 94% of them present only once. The sample originates from a study of shared clonotypes between healthy human individuals. Points from the study as a whole: Naive CD4 clonotype sharing across a few donors was roughly 5%. Clonotype sharing levels among donors were expected to vary with sequencing depth.

Germline V lookup: CDR1 LGHNA, CDR2 YSLEER. This CDR3 is built from 14 residues. The V end lost 4 bases, the J end lost 5 bases, and 15 bases lay between the germline ends. The rearrangement uses TRBV4-3 and TRBJ2-7; D might be TRBD1 (6 bases). The sequencing sample was made of naive CD8+ T cells from PBMCs. The clonotype originates from a man between 18 and 35 years old in good health. Some clones in this sample may be carry-over from other donors' samples. CDR3 nucleotides: TGCGCCAGCAGCCGCGCAGGGGCTAGAGACGAGCAGTACTTC. Translated: CASSRAGARDEQYF.